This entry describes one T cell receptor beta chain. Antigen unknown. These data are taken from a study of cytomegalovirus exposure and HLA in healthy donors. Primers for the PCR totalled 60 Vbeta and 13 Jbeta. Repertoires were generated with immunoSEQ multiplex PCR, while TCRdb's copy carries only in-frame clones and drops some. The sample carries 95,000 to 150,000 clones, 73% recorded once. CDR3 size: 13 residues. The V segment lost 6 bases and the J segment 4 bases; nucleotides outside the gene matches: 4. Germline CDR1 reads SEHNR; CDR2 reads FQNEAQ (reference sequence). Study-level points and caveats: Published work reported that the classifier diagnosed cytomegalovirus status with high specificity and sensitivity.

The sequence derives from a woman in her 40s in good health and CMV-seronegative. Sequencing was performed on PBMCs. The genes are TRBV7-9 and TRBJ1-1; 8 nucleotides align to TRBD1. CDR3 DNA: TGTGCCAGCAGGTACACAGGGGGCACTGAAGCTTTCTTT. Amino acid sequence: CASRYTGGTEAFF.